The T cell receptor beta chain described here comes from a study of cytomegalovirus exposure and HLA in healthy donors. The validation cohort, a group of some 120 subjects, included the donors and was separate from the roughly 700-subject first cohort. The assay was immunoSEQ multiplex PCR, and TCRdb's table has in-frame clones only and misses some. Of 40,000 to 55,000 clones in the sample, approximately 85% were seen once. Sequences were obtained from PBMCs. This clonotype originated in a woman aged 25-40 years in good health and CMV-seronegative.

The CDR3 loop is CASSTRLAGGWETQYF. CDR3 in DNA: TGTGCCAGCAGCACACGACTAGCGGGAGGGTGGGAGACCCAGTACTTC. The chain carries TRBV7-9 and TRBJ2-5; 14 positions agree with TRBD2. This CDR3 comprises 16 residues. V shed 5 bases and J 5 bases; nucleotides not matched to a gene: 7. The V gene's germline CDR1 is SEHNR and CDR2 FQNEAQ (reference sequence).